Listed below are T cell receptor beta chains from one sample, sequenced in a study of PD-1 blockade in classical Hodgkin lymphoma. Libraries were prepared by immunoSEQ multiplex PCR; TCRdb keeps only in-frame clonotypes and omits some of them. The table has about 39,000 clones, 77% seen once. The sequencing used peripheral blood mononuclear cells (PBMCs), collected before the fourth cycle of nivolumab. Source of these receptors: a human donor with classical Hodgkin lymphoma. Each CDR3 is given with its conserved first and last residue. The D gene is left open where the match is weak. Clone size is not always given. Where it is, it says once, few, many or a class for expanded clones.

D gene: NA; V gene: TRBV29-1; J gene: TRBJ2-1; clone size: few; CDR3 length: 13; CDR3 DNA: TGCAGCGTCGCGGCCGGTTTATCGGGTGAGCAGTTCTTC; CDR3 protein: CSVAAGLSGEQFF
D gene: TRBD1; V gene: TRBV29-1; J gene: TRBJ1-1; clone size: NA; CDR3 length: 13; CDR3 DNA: TGCAGCGTTCCGGGACAGGGGTGGACTGAAGCTTTCTTT; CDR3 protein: CSVPGQGWTEAFF
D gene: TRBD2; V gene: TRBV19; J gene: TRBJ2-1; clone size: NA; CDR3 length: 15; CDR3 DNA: TGTGCCAGTAGTCTACTAGCGAGACGGAACAATGAGCAGTTCTTC; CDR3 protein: CASSLLARRNNEQFF
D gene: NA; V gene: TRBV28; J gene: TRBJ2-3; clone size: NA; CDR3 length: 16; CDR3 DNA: TGTGCCAGCACTGGTCCACGTGGGCAAGGGACAGATACGCAGTATTTT; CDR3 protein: CASTGPRGQGTDTQYF
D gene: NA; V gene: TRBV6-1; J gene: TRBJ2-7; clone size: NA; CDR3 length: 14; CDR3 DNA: TGTGCCAGCAGTTGGACTTTTTCCTCCTACGAGCAGTACTTC; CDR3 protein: CASSWTFSSYEQYF
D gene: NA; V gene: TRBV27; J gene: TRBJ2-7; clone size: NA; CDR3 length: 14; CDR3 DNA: TGTGCCAGCAGTTTGAACAGGTTCGTAATCGAGCAGTACTTC; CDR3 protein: CASSLNRFVIEQYF
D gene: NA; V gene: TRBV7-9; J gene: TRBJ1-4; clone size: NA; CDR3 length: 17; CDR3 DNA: TGTGCCAGCAGCTTAGCAGTGGCAGGGGTCAGTATTGAAAAACTGTTTTTT; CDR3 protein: CASSLAVAGVSIEKLFF
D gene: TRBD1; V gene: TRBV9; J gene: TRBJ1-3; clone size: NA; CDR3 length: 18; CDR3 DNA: TGTGCCAGCAGCGTAGCTGCGGGACAGGGAACTGCTGGAAACACCATATATTTT; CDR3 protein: CASSVAAGQGTAGNTIYF
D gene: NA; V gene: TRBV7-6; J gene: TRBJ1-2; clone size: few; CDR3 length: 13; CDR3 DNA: TGTGCCAGCAGCCTCGAGACAGGCTATGGCTACACCTTC; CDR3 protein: CASSLETGYGYTF
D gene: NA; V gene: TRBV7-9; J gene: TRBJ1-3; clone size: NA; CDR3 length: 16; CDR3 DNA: TGTGCCAGCAGCTTAGCTGGGGGCGTAGGTGGAAACACCATATATTTT; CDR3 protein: CASSLAGGVGGNTIYF
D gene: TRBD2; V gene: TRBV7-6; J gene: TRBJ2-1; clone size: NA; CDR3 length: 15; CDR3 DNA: TGTGCCAGCAGCTTAATGGCGGGGGTTGGCAATGAGCAGTTCTTC; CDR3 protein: CASSLMAGVGNEQFF
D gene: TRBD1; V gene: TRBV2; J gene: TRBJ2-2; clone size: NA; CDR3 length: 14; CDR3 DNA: TGTGCCAGCACTGACAGGGGCAACACCGGGGAGCTGTTTTTT; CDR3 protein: CASTDRGNTGELFF
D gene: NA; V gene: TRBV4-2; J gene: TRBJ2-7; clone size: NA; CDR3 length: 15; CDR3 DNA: TGTGCCAGCAGCCAAGGTCATGTATCGGGTTACGAGCAGTACTTC; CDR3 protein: CASSQGHVSGYEQYF